These T cell receptor beta chains were read from a single sample in a study of blood T cell repertoires in COVID-19. Sequenced by immunoSEQ multiplex PCR; TCRdb stores in-frame clones only, minus some. The sample shows some 210,000 clones, roughly 92% of them seen only once. Sequenced material: peripheral blood. The origin of the receptors is a man in his sixties with COVID-19, enrolled during active disease. Both conserved end residues are part of each CDR3. D genes are given only for firm matches. Expanded clones get a size class; other rows say once, few or many, or leave the size out.

TRBV30	17	TRBJ2-1	TRBD2	.	TGTGCCTGGAGTCCGGGCTCGGGAGGGGAAGGGTACAATGAGCAGTTCTTC	CAWSPGSGGEGYNEQFF
TRBV19	13	TRBJ2-5	.	.	TGTGCCAGTAGTATTCCCCAGGGGAAGACCCAGTACTTC	CASSIPQGKTQYF
TRBV4-2	17	TRBJ2-6	.	.	TGTGCCAGCAGCCAATCGACAGGAAGCTCTGGGGCCAACGTCCTGACTTTC	CASSQSTGSSGANVLTF
TRBV30	12	TRBJ1-6	.	.	TGTGCCTGGAGGCCCCCGGGTTCACCCCTCCACTTT	CAWRPPGSPLHF
TRBV19	16	TRBJ2-6	TRBD1	.	TGTGCCAGTAGTAGACAGGGGAGGTCTGGGGCCAACGTCCTGACTTTC	CASSRQGRSGANVLTF
TRBV5-8	15	TRBJ1-6	TRBD1	.	TGTGCCAGCAGCCCGGGACAGGGATGGAATTCACCCCTCCACTTT	CASSPGQGWNSPLHF
TRBV11-2	12	TRBJ1-1	.	.	TGTGCCAGCAGGGGGCCTTGGACTGAAGCTTTCTTT	CASRGPWTEAFF
TRBV14	14	TRBJ2-4	.	.	TGTGCCAGCAGCCAGTCAGGGTTGCAAAACATTCAGTACTTC	CASSQSGLQNIQYF
TRBV7-2	13	TRBJ1-2	.	.	TGTGCCAGCAGCTTAGAACCGACCCTCCGGGGTACCTTC	CASSLEPTLRGTF
TRBV28	12	TRBJ2-7	.	.	TGTGCCAGCAGTTTTTTAACAGACGAGCAGTACTTC	CASSFLTDEQYF
TRBV19	19	TRBJ2-7	TRBD1	.	TGTGCCAGTAGTAAGACCGGGACAGGGCTTGGGGACCTCTCCTACGAGCAGTACTTC	CASSKTGTGLGDLSYEQYF
TRBV30	15	TRBJ1-6	.	.	TGTGCCTGGAGTGGCAGGGCCTTCTATAATTCACCCCTCCACTTT	CAWSGRAFYNSPLHF
TRBV6-6	15	TRBJ1-1	TRBD1	.	TGTGCCAGCAGTTACTCGTTCGACAGGGTTACTGAAGCTTTCTTT	CASSYSFDRVTEAFF
TRBV3-1/TRBV3-2	18	TRBJ1-3	TRBD1	.	TGTGCCAGCAGCCAAGTCTATATCGGGACAGGGGTTGGAAACACCATATATTTT	CASSQVYIGTGVGNTIYF
TRBV5-1	14	TRBJ2-7	TRBD1	.	TGCGCCAGCAGCCCGACGACAGGGAGCCACGAGCAGTACTTC	CASSPTTGSHEQYF
TRBV4-2	12	TRBJ2-7	.	.	TGTGCCAGCAGCCATTACAACTACGAGCAGTACTTC	CASSHYNYEQYF
TRBV6-1	15	TRBJ1-3	.	.	TGTGCCAGCAGTGACAGGGATATCTCTGGAAACACCATATATTTT	CASSDRDISGNTIYF
TRBV9	13	TRBJ2-7	.	.	TGTGCCAGCAGCCCTACCGTTACCTACGAGCAGTACTTC	CASSPTVTYEQYF
TRBV5-1	15	TRBJ2-7	.	.	TGCGCCAGCAGCTTGATAGGACAGAGTCCCTACGAGCAGTACTTC	CASSLIGQSPYEQYF
TRBV10-1	13	TRBJ2-2	.	.	TGCGCCAGCAGTGAAACGATCGGCGGGGAGCTGTTTTTT	CASSETIGGELFF
TRBV19	18	TRBJ2-1	TRBD2	once	TGTGCCAGTAGTATAATTTCGGGAGGGCTAAGCTCCTACAATGAGCAGTTCTTC	CASSIISGGLSSYNEQFF
TRBV27	13	TRBJ1-2	.	.	TGTGCCAGCAGTCCATCCCAGGGTCATGGCTACACCTTC	CASSPSQGHGYTF
TRBV28	13	TRBJ2-1	.	.	TGTGCCAGCAGACAGGACTCCTACAATGAGCAGTTCTTC	CASRQDSYNEQFF
TRBV11-1	16	TRBJ2-1	.	.	TGTGCCAGCAGCCCCTTTGGGGCGGTATCTAACAATGAGCAGTTCTTC	CASSPFGAVSNNEQFF
TRBV7-8	16	TRBJ1-3	.	.	TGTGCCAGCAGCTTAAATCAGGGTCTAGCTGGAAACACCATATATTTT	CASSLNQGLAGNTIYF
TRBV10-3	14	TRBJ2-1	TRBD2	.	TGTGCCATCAGCACTAGCGGAGGCGAGAATGAGCAGTTCTTC	CAISTSGGENEQFF
TRBV5-1	16	TRBJ2-3	TRBD2	.	TGCGCCAGCAGCTTGGGACTAGCGGATTACACAGATACGCAGTATTTT	CASSLGLADYTDTQYF
TRBV27	12	TRBJ1-5	.	.	TGTGCCAGCAGCCCGGTGAATCAGCCCCAGCATTTT	CASSPVNQPQHF
TRBV29-1	13	TRBJ2-7	TRBD1	.	TGCAGCGTTGAAGTTAGACAGGGTTACGAGCAGTACTTC	CSVEVRQGYEQYF
TRBV13	14	TRBJ1-2	TRBD1	.	TGTGCCAGCAGCAGGACAGGGGGCGGCTATGGCTACACCTTC	CASSRTGGGYGYTF
TRBV7-9	14	TRBJ1-1	.	once	TGTGCCAGCAGCAATACCCCCGCGGGGTCTGAAGCTTTCTTT	CASSNTPAGSEAFF
TRBV7-2	15	TRBJ1-4	TRBD1	.	TGTGCCAGCAGCTTATCGACAGGGGCCGATGAAAAACTGTTTTTT	CASSLSTGADEKLFF
TRBV5-1	15	TRBJ2-7	TRBD1	.	TGCGCCAGCAGCTTTAGGGGACAGAAGTTTTACGAGCAGTACTTC	CASSFRGQKFYEQYF
TRBV29-1	13	TRBJ1-2	TRBD1	.	TGCAGCGTTGCCGCGACAGGGGCCTATGGCTACACCTTC	CSVAATGAYGYTF
TRBV5-1	15	TRBJ1-6	TRBD1	.	TGCGCCAGCAGCTCGGGACAGGTCTATAATTCACCCCTCCACTTT	CASSSGQVYNSPLHF
TRBV5-4	15	TRBJ2-2	TRBD1	once	TGTGCCAGCAGCTTGAAGGGGGCGGGCACCGGGGAGCTGTTTTTT	CASSLKGAGTGELFF
TRBV28	15	TRBJ2-7	.	.	TGTGCCAGCAGTTTAATTTGGGACTCTGACTACGAGCAGTACTTC	CASSLIWDSDYEQYF
TRBV11-2	12	TRBJ2-1	TRBD1	.	TGTGCCAGCAGCCAAGACAGGGATGAGCAGTTCTTC	CASSQDRDEQFF
TRBV5-1	15	TRBJ1-1	.	.	TGCGCCAGCAGCTCGTACAGGCCAGAGAACACTGAAGCTTTCTTT	CASSSYRPENTEAFF
TRBV5-3	15	TRBJ1-2	.	.	TGTGCCAGAAGCTCCAATCCGGGACTCTTCTATGGCTACACCTTC	CARSSNPGLFYGYTF
TRBV6-6	14	TRBJ1-2	TRBD1	.	TGTGCCAGCAGGGTGACAGGGACGGCTGGCGGCTACACCTTC	CASRVTGTAGGYTF
TRBV25-1	13	TRBJ2-1	.	.	TGTGCCAGCGCAACCGTGACTCACAATGAGCAGTTCTTC	CASATVTHNEQFF
TRBV21-1	14	TRBJ2-1	.	.	TGTGCCAGCAGCAAAGAGGGACAGACCTATGAGCAGTTCTTC	CASSKEGQTYEQFF
TRBV5-1	15	TRBJ1-6	TRBD1	.	TGCGCCAGCAGGGCTCGGGGGGACAGGGGGTCACCCCTCCACTTT	CASRARGDRGSPLHF
TRBV6-2/TRBV6-3	15	TRBJ2-7	TRBD1	.	TGTGCCAGCAGCGGGGGACAGGGGGTCGCCTACGAGCAGTACTTC	CASSGGQGVAYEQYF
TRBV27	16	TRBJ2-2	TRBD2	.	TGTGCCAGCAGTTTGACTAGCGGGAGGGTTACCGGGGAGCTGTTTTTT	CASSLTSGRVTGELFF
TRBV4-1	17	TRBJ2-3	TRBD2	.	TGCGCCAGCAGCCAAGCCTTCGGCGGGGGGAACACAGATACGCAGTATTTT	CASSQAFGGGNTDTQYF
TRBV5-1	12	TRBJ2-1	.	.	TGCGCCAGCAGCTTGGATTCAAATGAGCAGTTCTTC	CASSLDSNEQFF
TRBV12-5	17	TRBJ2-5	TRBD1	.	TGTGCTAGTGGTTTGGTCCCGGGACAGGGTTGGAAAGAGACCCAGTACTTC	CASGLVPGQGWKETQYF
TRBV6-5	14	TRBJ1-4	.	.	TGTGCCAGCAGTTACGGGGGGGCGACAGAAAAACTGTTTTTT	CASSYGGATEKLFF
TRBV30	18	TRBJ1-5	TRBD1	.	TGTGCCTGGAGTGGGGACAGGGAATTGAGTTGGGACAATCAGCCCCAGCATTTT	CAWSGDRELSWDNQPQHF
TRBV30	13	TRBJ1-3	.	.	TGTGCCTGGAGCGGACAGTCTGGAAACACCATATATTTT	CAWSGQSGNTIYF
TRBV7-3	12	TRBJ2-1	TRBD2	.	TGTGCCAGCAGCGTCTATAGCGGGAGGCAGTTCTTC	CASSVYSGRQFF
TRBV6-5	15	TRBJ2-7	TRBD1	.	TGTGCCAGCAGTTACTCCGGGACAGGGAACTACGAGCAGTACTTC	CASSYSGTGNYEQYF
TRBV7-3	20	TRBJ2-2	TRBD2	.	TGTGCCAGCAGCTTAAAGGTCTCGGTTGTAGCGGGGCCCAACACCGGGGAGCTGTTTTTT	CASSLKVSVVAGPNTGELFF
TRBV6-5	15	TRBJ1-2	TRBD1	once	TGTGCCAGCACCCTAACAGGGGTCCCCAACTATGGCTACACCTTC	CASTLTGVPNYGYTF
TRBV27	12	TRBJ1-6	.	.	TGTGCCAGCAGTTCCCGTTTCCCACCCCTCCACTTT	CASSSRFPPLHF